What follows is one T cell receptor (beta chain) and its context. The data are from a study of cytomegalovirus exposure and HLA in healthy donors. For the study at large: Earlier, 150 million to 200 million T cells were analyzed, and 95 million to 140 million unique TCR beta sequences were found among them.

The junction had 6 bases not matched to a gene; V was cut back by 1 base and J by 7 bases. Germline CDR1 is LGHNA and CDR2 is YNFKEQ. CDR3 length: 15 residues. The PCR contained 60 Vbeta and 13 Jbeta primers. Using immunoSEQ multiplex PCR, the repertoire was profiled, and TCRdb retains in-frame clones only, with some absent. The table lists 210,000 or so clones, roughly 88% of them singletons. The chain combines TRBV4-2 with TRBJ1-2; 10 bases are shared with TRBD1. The clonotype comes from a boy aged 2 to 9 in good health and CMV-seronegative. The source material was PBMCs. The CDR3 spells CASSQVQGQGSGYTF. The CDR3, as DNA: TGTGCCAGCAGCCAAGTCCAGGGACAGGGGTCTGGCTACACCTTC.